This TCR beta chain appears in the sequencing data of a study of response to subunit inactivated influenza vaccine. This clonotype has just a few counts. This CDR3 has 15 residues. The germline V gene encodes CDR1 SGHAT and CDR2 FQNNGV. Between the trimmed V and J ends, which lost 2 bases and 2 bases, there was a span of 10 bases. MiXCR was run by TCRdb on the RT-PCR reads, yielding one entry per CDR3 protein. Of some 500,000 distinct CDR3 sequences in the sample, about 25% are singletons; the top ten hold 1.5% to 2%. V and J are TRBV11-2 and TRBJ2-4; the D is unclear. The sample in question was CD4+ T cells sorted from PBMCs, obtained about 5 days after vaccination. The clonotype comes from a man in his forties or fifties who received an inactivated influenza vaccine. The CDR3 reads CASSLQSATKNIQYF. The CDR3, as DNA: TGTGCCAGCAGCTTACAGTCCGCAACCAAAAACATTCAGTACTTC.